This entry lists 15 T cell receptor beta chains sequenced from one sample in a study of T cell responses to AZD1222 COVID-19 vaccine. Produced via immunoSEQ multiplex PCR; TCRdb's table is partial and in-frame only. The sample has roughly 98,000 clones; over 85% are singletons. The input for sequencing was peripheral blood, taken on day 0 of AZD1222 vaccination. The receptors shown here come from an adult in good health.

As concerns this clone: Other nucleotide sequences in the sample specify the same CDR3. The chain recombines TRBV27 with TRBJ1-1; D not resolved. CDR3 length equals 13 residues. Trimming stripped 5 bases from V and 4 bases from J, with 11 bases between. In germline, CDR1 is MNHEY, CDR2 SMNVEV (reference sequence). CDR3 DNA sequence: TGTGCCAGCAGTCCCCGACGTGGCACTGAAGCTTTCTTT. Amino acid sequence: CASSPRRGTEAFF.

The chain couples TRBV12-3 or TRBV12-4 to TRBJ2-7, with D possibly TRBD2 on 6 matching bases. The ends were cut back, 8 bases at V and 4 bases at J, with 12 bases in the middle. The CDR3 loop spans 12 amino acids. CDR3 in DNA: TGTGCCAGCGGAACGGGGGTGTACGAGCAGTACTTC. Residues: CASGTGVYEQYF.

This clone came up a few times. J is TRBJ1-3 and V is TRBV6-5; D is undetermined. V lost 2 bases and J lost 2, with 4 bases in between. The CDR3 spans 13 residues. Germline assignment: CDR1 MNHEY and CDR2 SVGAGI. CDR3: CASSYGAGNTIYF. The CDR3 coding sequence is TGTGCCAGCAGTTACGGGGCTGGAAACACCATATATTTT.

In DNA, the CDR3 is TGTGCCAGCAGCCATACGGACAGGGGGCGAAACACCATATATTTT. Residues: CASSHTDRGRNTIYF. The genes are TRBV3-1 (or the pseudogene TRBV3-2) and TRBJ1-3; 11 positions agree with TRBD1. The CDR3 totals 15 residues. Germline V gene sequence: CDR1 LGHDT, CDR2 YNNKEL (reference sequence). The ends lost 3 bases at V and 5 bases at J; junction bases unmatched: 3.

A single count supports this clone. This rearrangement joins TRBV9 to TRBJ1-1; tentatively, D is TRBD1 (5 bases). The V gene lost 0 bases and the J gene lost 2 bases, with 11 bases spanning the gap. This CDR3 comprises 15 residues. The germline V gene has CDR1 SGDLS and CDR2 YYNGEE. This CDR3 reads CASSVGGTGNTEAFF. Written as DNA, the CDR3 is TGTGCCAGCAGCGTAGGAGGGACCGGCAACACTGAAGCTTTCTTT.

DNA for the CDR3: TGTGCCAGCAGCCCTGGACAGGTTTCAGATACGCAGTATTTT. As protein: CASSPGQVSDTQYF. The chain has TRBV7-3 and TRBJ2-3, with 7 nucleotides matching TRBD1. Germline V gene sequence: CDR1 SGHTA, CDR2 FQGTGA. The CDR3 runs to 14 residues. The V and J ends lost 5 bases and 4 bases, in that order; junction bases with no gene match: 6.

In this sample, this clone turned up a few times. The chain couples TRBV6-4 to TRBJ2-1; 11 nucleotides line up with TRBD2. Looked up from germline, CDR1 is MRHNA and CDR2 is SNTAGT. This CDR3 comprises 17 residues. V lost 6 bases, J lost 1 base, and 8 bases stayed unmatched. The CDR3 region is CASSKLAGEFSYNEQFF. The CDR3, as DNA: TGTGCCAGCAGCAAACTAGCGGGAGAATTTTCCTACAATGAGCAGTTCTTC.

The chain recombines TRBV27 with TRBJ1-6; TRBD1 matches 9 bases. CDR3 length equals 16 residues. Germline V gene data show CDR1 as MNHEY and CDR2 as SMNVEV (reference sequence). The trim removed 7 bases at V and 8 bases at J, leaving 12 bases unmatched. This CDR3 reads CASNPPGQGIHSPLHF. CDR3 nucleotides: TGTGCCAGCAATCCTCCGGGACAGGGAATTCATTCACCCCTCCACTTT.

CDR3 bases: TGTGCCAGCAGTTTATCGATGGGAGGATATAGCAATCAGCCCCAGCATTTT. Its protein is CASSLSMGGYSNQPQHF. The chain carries TRBV27 and TRBJ1-5, with D uncertain. Per germline, CDR1 MNHEY and CDR2 SMNVEV (reference sequence). CDR3 size: 17 residues. Trimming stripped 0 bases from V and 0 bases from J, with 12 bases between.

This clone has a handful of counts. This chain joins TRBV30 and TRBJ2-6; 9 bases line up with TRBD1. The junction had 2 bases not matched to a gene; V was cut back by 1 base and J by 1 base. Germline CDR1 reads GTSNPN; CDR2 reads SVGIG (reference sequence). This CDR3 spans 16 amino acids. CDR3: CAWSATGGSGANVLTF. CDR3 in DNA: TGTGCCTGGAGTGCGACAGGGGGGTCTGGGGCCAACGTCCTGACTTTC.

The chain is built from TRBV7-9 and TRBJ1-2; D is unclear. The CDR3 sequence is 13 residues long. Germline V gene lookup returns CDR1 SEHNR and CDR2 FQNEAQ (reference sequence). V gave up 3 bases and J gave up 3 bases, with 8 bases separating them. The CDR3 is CASSLLGDYGYTF. The DNA for the CDR3 is TGTGCCAGCAGCTTGCTCGGGGACTATGGCTACACCTTC.

The V call is TRBV9, the J call TRBJ2-2, with no clear D. V was clipped by 0 bases and J by 4 bases, with 7 bases between them. This CDR3 is 14 amino acids long. In germline, CDR1 is SGDLS, CDR2 YYNGEE. CDR3: CASSVAPVTGELFF. The CDR3, as DNA: TGTGCCAGCAGCGTAGCGCCTGTCACCGGGGAGCTGTTTTTT.

This rearrangement joins TRBV10-3 to TRBJ2-2; 7 positions agree with TRBD1. The J segment lost 5 bases and the V segment lost 4 bases, leaving 7 bases of the junction unmatched. The CDR3 covers 15 residues. From germline, CDR1 is ENHRY and CDR2 SYGVKD. In DNA form, the CDR3 reads TGTGCCATCAGTGTGACAGGGATAGGAACCGGGGAGCTGTTTTTT. Protein sequence: CAISVTGIGTGELFF.

The chain recombines TRBV7-2 with TRBJ2-1; tentative D call: TRBD2 (6 bases). In germline, CDR1 is SGHTA, CDR2 FQGNSA. V lost 5 bases and J lost 9, with 20 bases in between. CDR3 size: 15 residues. The CDR3 nucleotides read TGTGCCAGCAGCGACTTCGGGGACGGGGGAGGTGAGCAGTTCTTC. It yields the protein CASSDFGDGGGEQFF. Drawing the rest from reference TRBV7-2 and TRBJ2-1, the complete variable domain is GAGVSQSPSNKVTEKGKDVELRCDPISGHTALYWYRQSLGQGLEFLIYFQGNSAPDKSGLPSDRFSAERTGGSVSTLTIQRTQQEDSAVYLCASSDFGDGGGEQFFGPGTRLTVL.

This clone appeared a single time. The CDR3 loop is CASSYLGAGSGNTIYF. The CDR3 nucleotides are TGTGCCAGCAGTTACTTAGGTGCAGGCTCTGGAAACACCATATATTTT. The V call is TRBV6-5, the J call TRBJ1-3; D not certain. Germline CDR1 reads MNHEY; CDR2 reads SVGAGI. With 1 base removed from V and 0 bases from J, the gap between germline ends came to 10 bases. The CDR3 runs to 16 residues.